This is a list of T cell receptor beta chains from one sample in a study of beta chain features in type 1 diabetes. Generated by immunoSEQ multiplex PCR, the TCRdb table keeps only in-frame clones and is missing some. The sample gives about 150,000 clones, 11% of which show up once; roughly 1.9% is in the top ten. Material: central memory CD4+ T cells from blood. These receptor sequences come from a man aged 18-30 years in good health. Both conserved end residues are part of each CDR3. Fields, in order: J gene, D gene, clone size, V gene, CDR3 protein, CDR3 DNA. The D gene is left open where the match is weak. Part of the rows lack a size; the others show once, few, many or a class for expanded clones.

TRBJ1-1 . few TRBV7-8 CASSPSGRRYTEAFF TGTGCCAGCAGCCCTAGTGGCCGGAGGTACACTGAAGCTTTCTTT
TRBJ2-1 TRBD2 few TRBV30 CAWSERGKPLF TGTGCCTGGAGTGAGCGGGGCAAACCCCTCTTC
TRBJ2-1 . . TRBV4-1 CASSQHPPSAERNEQFF TGCGCCAGCAGCCAACACCCCCCTAGCGCTGAGAGGAATGAGCAGTTCTTC
TRBJ2-3 TRBD2 many TRBV11-3 CASSLGSPGTSGGGTDTQYF TGTGCCAGCAGCTTAGGCTCCCCCGGGACTAGCGGGGGGGGCACAGATACGCAGTATTTT
TRBJ1-2 . many TRBV2 CASSDRGLTHGYTF TGTGCCAGCAGTGACAGGGGACTTACCCATGGCTACACCTTC
TRBJ2-3 . few TRBV7-2 CASRIDRTRTDTQYF TGTGCCAGCAGGATAGACAGGACCCGCACAGATACGCAGTATTTT
TRBJ2-5 . . TRBV5-1 CASSLGKETQYF TGCGCCAGCAGCTTGGGAAAAGAGACCCAGTACTTC
TRBJ2-3 TRBD1 . TRBV28 CASRTGESTDTQYF TGTGCCAGCCGGACAGGCGAAAGCACAGATACGCAGTATTTT
TRBJ2-1 TRBD2 few TRBV6-5 CASRRTRSSYNEQFF TGTGCCAGCAGACGGACTAGGAGCTCCTACAATGAGCAGTTCTTC
TRBJ2-3 . few TRBV4-2 CASSQGRGGGDTQYF TGTGCCAGCAGCCAAGGCAGGGGAGGTGGGGATACGCAGTATTTT
TRBJ1-5 . few TRBV6-1 CARSSGINQPQHF TGTGCCAGATCCTCAGGGATCAATCAGCCCCAGCATTTT
TRBJ2-5 TRBD1 . TRBV19 CATNRGYGETQYF TGTGCCACAAACAGGGGGTATGGAGAGACCCAGTACTTC
TRBJ1-2 . . TRBV7-3 CASSLTDTNYGYTF TGTGCCAGCAGCTTGACGGACACTAACTATGGCTACACCTTC
TRBJ1-6 . few TRBV5-4 CASSVKPGRGISPLHF TGTGCCAGCAGCGTGAAGCCGGGAAGGGGAATATCACCCCTCCACTTT
TRBJ1-2 TRBD1 . TRBV7-8 CASSGTGGLDYGYTF TGTGCCAGCAGCGGAACAGGGGGCTTAGACTATGGCTACACCTTC
TRBJ2-3 TRBD2 . TRBV2 CASSIIPLAGSTDTQYF TGTGCCAGCTCGATCATCCCCCTAGCGGGTAGCACAGATACGCAGTATTTT
TRBJ2-7 . few TRBV23-1 CASSQSSRDNSYEQYF TGCGCCAGCAGTCAATCCTCACGGGACAACTCCTACGAGCAGTACTTC
TRBJ1-6 . . TRBV30 CAWGPRGNSPLHF TGTGCCTGGGGGCCTCGGGGGAATTCACCCCTCCACTTT
TRBJ1-2 . . TRBV30 CAWSVGARGYTF TGTGCCTGGAGTGTGGGAGCGCGAGGCTACACCTTC
TRBJ1-5 . few TRBV11-2 CASSPGLDQPQHF TGTGCCAGCAGCCCGGGACTGGATCAGCCCCAGCATTTT
TRBJ2-1 TRBD2 few TRBV7-2 CASSLLLRGGSAEQFF TGTGCCAGCAGCTTATTGCTGCGGGGGGGATCCGCCGAGCAGTTCTTC
TRBJ2-3 TRBD2 . TRBV9 CASSVRASGGPTDTQYF TGTGCCAGCAGCGTGCGTGCTAGCGGGGGGCCCACAGATACGCAGTATTTT
TRBJ2-7 TRBD1 . TRBV10-3 CAIRKTGDYEQYF TGTGCCATCAGGAAGACAGGGGACTACGAGCAGTACTTC
TRBJ1-4 . . TRBV5-4 CASSSDSGLFF TGTGCCAGCAGCTCCGACAGTGGACTGTTTTTT
TRBJ1-2 . . TRBV6-1 CASSGPLGGYTF TGTGCCAGCAGCGGCCCCCTGGGTGGCTACACCTTC
TRBJ2-1 . few TRBV7-2 CASSLIPLAGWGNEQFF TGTGCCAGCAGCTTAATTCCCCTAGCAGGGTGGGGGAATGAGCAGTTCTTC
TRBJ2-7 TRBD1 many TRBV6-5 CASSRQGRGYEQYF TGTGCCAGCAGCAGACAGGGCAGGGGCTACGAGCAGTACTTC
TRBJ2-7 . . TRBV5-5 CASRSFRDPPYEQYF TGTGCCAGCAGATCGTTCCGGGACCCCCCGTACGAGCAGTACTTC
TRBJ2-4 . few TRBV4-3 CASSQEVLGGRIESKNIQYF TGCGCCAGCAGCCAAGAGGTCTTGGGCGGCCGAATCGAATCCAAAAACATTCAGTACTTC
TRBJ2-5 . few TRBV30 CAWISKGTRETQYF TGTGCCTGGATATCGAAGGGGACAAGAGAGACCCAGTACTTC
TRBJ2-1 . . TRBV4-3 CASSQQVYNEQFF TGCGCCAGCAGCCAACAGGTGTACAATGAGCAGTTCTTC
TRBJ2-7 TRBD2 few TRBV25-1 CASSPSGSYYEQYF TGTGCCAGCAGCCCTAGCGGGAGTTACTACGAGCAGTACTTC
TRBJ1-5 . . TRBV28 CASSLLNQPQHF TGTGCCAGCAGTCTATTGAATCAGCCCCAGCATTTT
TRBJ2-3 . many TRBV10-3 CAVGVDTQYF TGTGCCGTGGGAGTAGATACGCAGTATTTT
TRBJ2-2 . few TRBV29-1 CSVRPGPVGAGELFF TGCAGCGTACGCCCGGGGCCAGTAGGAGCTGGGGAGCTGTTTTTT
TRBJ2-7 . . TRBV7-9 CASSLFAGLESGQYF TGTGCCAGCAGCTTATTCGCAGGGCTCGAGTCCGGGCAGTACTTC
TRBJ2-6 . few TRBV4-3 CASTQRAGANVLTF TGCGCCAGCACCCAACGCGCAGGGGCCAACGTCCTGACTTTC
TRBJ2-4 . . TRBV7-2 CASSFTGGGNIQYF TGTGCCAGCAGCTTCACCGGGGGTGGAAACATTCAGTACTTC
TRBJ2-1 . few TRBV5-1 CASHVNSVEGNEQFF TGCGCCAGCCACGTAAATAGCGTTGAAGGTAATGAGCAGTTCTTC
TRBJ2-6 . few TRBV19 CATRVAGANVLTF TGTGCCACGAGGGTAGCTGGGGCCAACGTCCTGACTTTC
TRBJ2-1 TRBD1 many TRBV28 CASRDRGSGNEQFF TGTGCCAGCAGGGACAGGGGGTCCGGGAATGAGCAGTTCTTC
TRBJ1-2 . few TRBV5-1 CASSLTPLDYYGYTF TGCGCCAGCAGCTTGACTCCCCTAGACTACTATGGCTACACCTTC
TRBJ1-4 . . TRBV25-1 CASRGDGEKLFF TGTGCCAGCAGGGGCGACGGGGAAAAACTGTTTTTT
TRBJ2-1 TRBD2 . TRBV7-2 CASSLVGTSGYNEQFF TGTGCCAGCAGCTTGGTGGGGACTAGCGGATACAATGAGCAGTTCTTC
TRBJ2-3 . few TRBV7-8 CASSPRASGSTDTQYF TGTGCCAGCAGCCCGAGGGCGTCGGGTAGCACAGATACGCAGTATTTT
TRBJ1-1 . few TRBV6-5 CASSYSRSMNTEAFF TGTGCCAGCAGTTACAGTCGCTCCATGAACACTGAAGCTTTCTTT
TRBJ1-2 . . TRBV29-1 CSASGTVNGYTF TGCAGCGCATCAGGGACGGTGAATGGCTACACCTTC
TRBJ2-1 . . TRBV9 CASSDTSTRGEQFF TGTGCCAGCAGCGACACCTCTACCCGGGGTGAGCAGTTCTTC
TRBJ1-2 . few TRBV25-1 CASSEAGTSNGYTF TGTGCCAGCAGTGAGGCCGGGACATCGAATGGCTACACCTTC
TRBJ2-6 . . TRBV5-4 CASSTGHFSGANVLTF TGTGCCAGCAGCACCGGACACTTCTCTGGGGCCAACGTCCTGACTTTC
TRBJ2-7 . . TRBV7-2 CASSLARIYEQYF TGTGCCAGCAGCTTAGCTCGCATCTACGAGCAGTACTTC
TRBJ1-1 TRBD1 few TRBV28 CASNNDRGAEAFF TGTGCCAGCAACAACGACAGGGGAGCTGAAGCTTTCTTT
TRBJ2-7 . . TRBV6-1 CASKPQPLYEQYF TGTGCCAGCAAGCCTCAGCCTCTTTACGAGCAGTACTTC
TRBJ1-5 . . TRBV9 CASSVGGSGNQPQHF TGTGCCAGCAGCGTAGGAGGGTCGGGCAATCAGCCCCAGCATTTT
TRBJ1-1 . few TRBV28 CASSRTQSKAFF TGTGCCAGCAGTCGGACTCAGAGTAAAGCTTTCTTT
TRBJ2-3 TRBD2 . TRBV7-2 CASSLSGSGDTQYF TGTGCCAGCAGCTTAAGCGGGAGCGGGGATACGCAGTATTTT
TRBJ2-2 TRBD1 . TRBV29-1 CSGGTGGTNTGELFF TGCAGCGGTGGGACAGGGGGGACGAACACCGGGGAGCTGTTTTTT
TRBJ1-2 . few TRBV30 CAWSPYYGYTF TGTGCCTGGAGCCCGTACTATGGCTACACCTTC
TRBJ1-6 . . TRBV9 CASSVGNSPLHF TGTGCCAGCAGCGTAGGAAACTCCCCCCTCCACTTT
TRBJ2-1 TRBD1 . TRBV5-1 CASSLTGQGYNEQFF TGCGCCAGCAGCTTGACAGGACAGGGGTACAATGAGCAGTTCTTC